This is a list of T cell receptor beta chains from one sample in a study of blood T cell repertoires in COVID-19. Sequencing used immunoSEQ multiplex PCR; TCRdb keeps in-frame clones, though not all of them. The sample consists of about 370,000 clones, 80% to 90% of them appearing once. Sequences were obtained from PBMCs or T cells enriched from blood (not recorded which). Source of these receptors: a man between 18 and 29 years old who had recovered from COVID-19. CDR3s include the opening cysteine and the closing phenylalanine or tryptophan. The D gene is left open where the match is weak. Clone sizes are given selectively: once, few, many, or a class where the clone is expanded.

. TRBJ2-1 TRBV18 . CASSPPNGDGNEQFF TGTGCCAGCTCACCACCTAACGGGGATGGCAATGAGCAGTTCTTC
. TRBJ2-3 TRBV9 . CASSVRSSDTQYF TGTGCCAGCAGCGTACGGTCCTCAGATACGCAGTATTTT
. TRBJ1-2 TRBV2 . CATGQSGYTF TGTGCCACCGGACAGTCTGGCTACACCTTC
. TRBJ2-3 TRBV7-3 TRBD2 CASSFGGAADTQYF TGTGCCAGCAGCTTCGGGGGGGCCGCAGATACGCAGTATTTT
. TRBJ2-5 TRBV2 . CASGGRQVKETQYF TGTGCCAGCGGGGGGAGGCAGGTAAAAGAGACCCAGTACTTC
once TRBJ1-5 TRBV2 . CASTGWDNQPQHF TGTGCCAGCACGGGGTGGGACAATCAGCCCCAGCATTTT
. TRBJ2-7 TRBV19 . CASSIGGNSYEQYF TGTGCCAGTAGTATTGGCGGGAATTCCTACGAGCAGTACTTC
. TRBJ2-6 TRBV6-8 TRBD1 CASSYRDRVFPRGSGANVLTF TGTGCCAGCAGTTATAGGGACAGAGTGTTTCCCCGAGGCTCTGGGGCCAACGTCCTGACTTTC
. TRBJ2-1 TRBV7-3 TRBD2 CASSLGTSGIGEQFF TGTGCCAGCAGCTTAGGGACTAGCGGGATTGGTGAGCAGTTCTTC
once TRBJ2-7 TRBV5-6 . CASSLRPLGPYEQYF TGTGCCAGCAGCTTGAGACCACTGGGCCCCTACGAGCAGTACTTC
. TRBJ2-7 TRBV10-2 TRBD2 CASSSSGRAYEQYF TGCGCCAGCAGTTCTAGCGGGAGAGCCTACGAGCAGTACTTC
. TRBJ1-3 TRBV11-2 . CASSTDGIHSGNTIYF TGTGCCAGCAGCACGGACGGGATCCACTCTGGAAACACCATATATTTT
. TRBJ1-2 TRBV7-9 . CASSSRRGDYGYTF TGTGCCAGCTCCTCCAGGAGGGGAGATTATGGCTACACCTTC
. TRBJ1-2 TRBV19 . CASSTSGRYGYTF TGTGCCAGTAGTACGTCAGGGAGGTATGGCTACACCTTC
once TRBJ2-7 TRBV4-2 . CASSQDYGLLYYEQYF TGTGCCAGCAGCCAAGATTATGGACTTCTCTACTACGAGCAGTACTTC
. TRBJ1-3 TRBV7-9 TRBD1 CASSRTGENTIYF TGTGCCAGCAGCCGGACAGGGGAAAACACCATATATTTT
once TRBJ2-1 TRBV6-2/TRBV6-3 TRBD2 CASSPLLAGGHEQFF TGTGCCAGCAGTCCGCTCCTAGCGGGAGGGCATGAGCAGTTCTTC
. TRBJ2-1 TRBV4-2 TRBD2 CASSPGGGLAGRNEQFF TGTGCCAGCAGCCCGGGCGGCGGACTAGCGGGGAGGAATGAGCAGTTCTTC
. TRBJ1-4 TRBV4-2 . CASSRLGGATNEKLFF TGTGCCAGCAGCCGACTGGGAGGCGCAACTAATGAAAAACTGTTTTTT
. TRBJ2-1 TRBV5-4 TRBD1 CASRSVQGNNEQFF TGTGCCAGCAGATCGGTACAGGGGAACAATGAGCAGTTCTTC
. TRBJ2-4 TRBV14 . CASSQQGFPNIQYF TGTGCCAGCAGCCAACAGGGGTTTCCGAACATTCAGTACTTC
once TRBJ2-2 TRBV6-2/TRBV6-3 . CASSYSTDTGELFF TGTGCCAGCAGTTACTCGACAGACACCGGGGAGCTGTTTTTT
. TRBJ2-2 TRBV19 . CASRSLAVGTGELFF TGTGCCAGTAGATCCCTAGCTGTGGGGACCGGGGAGCTGTTTTTT
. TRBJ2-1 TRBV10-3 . CAISDRTGKNEQFF TGTGCCATCTCGGACCGGACGGGGAAGAATGAGCAGTTCTTC
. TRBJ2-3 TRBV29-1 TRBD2 CSGAGDTDTQYF TGCAGCGGAGCGGGGGACACAGATACGCAGTATTTT
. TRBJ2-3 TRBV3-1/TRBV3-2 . CASSQLGGTQYF TGTGCCAGCAGCCAGCTGGGGGGTACGCAGTATTTT
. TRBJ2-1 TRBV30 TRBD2 CAWSTGLAGGYEQFF TGTGCCTGGAGCACAGGGCTAGCGGGAGGGTATGAGCAGTTCTTC